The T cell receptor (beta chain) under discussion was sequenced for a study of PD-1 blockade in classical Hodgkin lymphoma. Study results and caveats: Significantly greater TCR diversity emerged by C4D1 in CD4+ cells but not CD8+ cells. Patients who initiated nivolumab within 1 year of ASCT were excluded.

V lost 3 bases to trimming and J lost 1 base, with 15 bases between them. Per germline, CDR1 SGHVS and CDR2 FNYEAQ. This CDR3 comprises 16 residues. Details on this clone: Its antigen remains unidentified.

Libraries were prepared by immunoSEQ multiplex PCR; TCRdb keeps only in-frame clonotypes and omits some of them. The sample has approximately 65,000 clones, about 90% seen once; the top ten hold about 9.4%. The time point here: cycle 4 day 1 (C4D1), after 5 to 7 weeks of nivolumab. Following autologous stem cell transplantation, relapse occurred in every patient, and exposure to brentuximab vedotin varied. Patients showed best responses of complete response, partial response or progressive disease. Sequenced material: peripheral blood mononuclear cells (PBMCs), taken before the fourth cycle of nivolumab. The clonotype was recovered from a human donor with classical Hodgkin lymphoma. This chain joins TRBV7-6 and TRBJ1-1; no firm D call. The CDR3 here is CASSFSRFVGNTEAFF. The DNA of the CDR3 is TGTGCCAGCAGCTTTAGTAGGTTCGTGGGGAACACTGAAGCTTTCTTT.